The rows below give T cell receptor beta chains drawn from one sample of a study of cytomegalovirus exposure and HLA in healthy donors. The method was immunoSEQ multiplex PCR; TCRdb's version includes in-frame clones alone and lacks a portion of them. Of 95,000 to 150,000 clones in the sample, approximately 70% were seen once. Sequencing was carried out using PBMCs. The receptors were gathered from a man between 18 and 35 years old in good health and CMV-seronegative. CDR3s include the opening cysteine and the closing phenylalanine or tryptophan. The order of the fields is D gene, J gene, clone size, V gene, CDR3 length, CDR3 DNA, CDR3 protein. D genes are given only for firm matches. Size tells how often a clone was seen (once, few, many) or the class of an expanded clone, and some rows leave it out.

>TRBD2|TRBJ2-5|few|TRBV7-2|15
TGTGCCAGCGACGAAACTAGCGGCCACCAAGAGACCCAGTACTTC
CASDETSGHQETQYF
>NA|TRBJ1-1|NA|TRBV6-1|15
TGTGCCAGCGGACGACCCACAGGGCCCGGTGGTGAAGCTTTCTTT
CASGRPTGPGGEAFF
>TRBD1|TRBJ2-7|few|TRBV5-4|15
TGTGCCAGCAGCCCGTCGACAGGGGAAACCTACGAGCAGTACTTC
CASSPSTGETYEQYF
>NA|TRBJ1-1|NA|TRBV28|15
TGTGCCAGCAGTCGGACACACAGGACCACTCGATTAGCTTTCTTT
CASSRTHRTTRLAFF
>NA|TRBJ2-5|NA|TRBV20-1|11
TGCAGTGCTAGAGATTTTATGTCCCAGTACTTC
CSARDFMSQYF
>TRBD1|TRBJ2-7|NA|TRBV27|14
TGTGCCAGCAGTCGTCCGGGACAGGGAGGCGAGCAGTACTTC
CASSRPGQGGEQYF
>TRBD2|TRBJ2-3|NA|TRBV30|17
TGTGCCTGGAGTGTCCCTGGACTAGCGGAATTCACAGATACGCAGTATTTT
CAWSVPGLAEFTDTQYF
>NA|TRBJ1-5|NA|TRBV30|13
TGTGCCTGGGGCGGGAGCAACAATCAGCCCCAGCATTTT
CAWGGSNNQPQHF
>TRBD1|TRBJ2-2|NA|TRBV7-6|14
TGTGCCAGCAGCGTTGGGACAGGCACCGGGGAGCTGTTTTTT
CASSVGTGTGELFF
>NA|TRBJ1-2|NA|TRBV6-5|15
TGTGCCAGCAGTTACTCAGGAGGGATTAACTATGGCTACCCCTTC
CASSYSGGINYGYPF
>NA|TRBJ1-2|NA|TRBV5-1|18
TGCGCCAGCAGCTTGGGCCTCCCCGGGCGGGGTAGAGACTATGGCTACACCTTC
CASSLGLPGRGRDYGYTF
>TRBD1|TRBJ1-2|NA|TRBV18|14
TGTGCCAGCTCATCAACAGGGGGCCAGTATGGCTACACCTTC
CASSSTGGQYGYTF
>TRBD1|TRBJ2-7|NA|TRBV11-2|14
TGTGCCAGCAGCTACCCGGGACAGGGGCCCGAGCAGTACTTC
CASSYPGQGPEQYF
>TRBD2|TRBJ2-2|once|TRBV7-2|17
TGTGCCAGCAGCTCAATGTTACTAGCGGGATTCCCCGGGGAGCTGTTTTTT
CASSSMLLAGFPGELFF
>TRBD2|TRBJ2-3|NA|TRBV7-9|16
TGTGCCAGCAGCTTAGTCGCGGGAGGGCCCGCAGATACGCAGTATTTT
CASSLVAGGPADTQYF
>NA|TRBJ2-2|NA|TRBV27|12
TGTGCCAGCACCTCCCCGTCCGGGGAGCTGTTTTTT
CASTSPSGELFF
>NA|TRBJ2-6|NA|TRBV29-1|13
TGCAGCGTCCGGGACTCTGGGGCCAACGTCCTGACTTTC
CSVRDSGANVLTF
>NA|TRBJ1-5|NA|TRBV21-1|11
TGTGCCAGCATCCGAGGTCAGCCCCAGCATTTT
CASIRGQPQHF
>NA|TRBJ2-7|NA|TRBV6-5|16
TGTGCCAGCAGTTACATTTCCCAGGGTAGGTCCTACGAGCAGTACTTC
CASSYISQGRSYEQYF
>NA|TRBJ1-1|NA|TRBV18|16
TGTGCCAGCTCACCAAATCCCGGGACAAGGAACACTGAAGCTTTCTTT
CASSPNPGTRNTEAFF
>NA|TRBJ1-3|NA|TRBV2|16
TGTGCCAGCAGTGAAGCTGTCGGAGACTCTGGAAACACCATATATTTT
CASSEAVGDSGNTIYF
>NA|TRBJ2-7|NA|TRBV27|14
TGTGCCAGCAGTTTATGGGCCGCTTCGAACGAGCAGTACTTC
CASSLWAASNEQYF
>NA|TRBJ1-1|NA|TRBV4-2|14
TGTGCCAGCAGCCAAGATAGGAGGGGCGGAGGAGCTTTCTTT
CASSQDRRGGGAFF
>TRBD2|TRBJ2-5|NA|TRBV29-1|15
TGCAGCGAGACTCGACTAGCGGGGGGGCAGGAGACCCAGTACTTC
CSETRLAGGQETQYF
>NA|TRBJ2-7|NA|TRBV6-1|14
TGTGCCAGCAGTGAACGACCGGGAGCCTACGAGCAGTACTTC
CASSERPGAYEQYF
>TRBD1|TRBJ1-2|few|TRBV27|16
TGTGCCAGCACCGGGGCCAGGGGGGTAGGAATGCAGGGCTACACCTTC
CASTGARGVGMQGYTF
>NA|TRBJ2-7|few|TRBV7-2|13
TGTGCCAGCAGCCTTGTATGGACTTACGAGCAGTACTTC
CASSLVWTYEQYF
>NA|TRBJ2-4|NA|TRBV19|15
TGTGCCAGTAGTATATTTCAGGGGGCCAAAAACATTCAGTACTTC
CASSIFQGAKNIQYF
>NA|TRBJ1-2|NA|TRBV7-9|13
TGTGCCAGCAGCTTTTCAGCAGGGAACGGCTACACCTTC
CASSFSAGNGYTF